The T cell receptor (beta chain) under discussion was sequenced for a study of T cells in pancreatic ductal adenocarcinoma (dated by TCRdb to about 2017). Study-wide context: Seeking insight into the adaptive T-cell response that arises naturally, the researchers examined how many CD8+ T cells infiltrated tumors of resected pancreatic ductal adenocarcinoma, where they sat, and what features they had, alongside the same properties of suppressive cells. The full study reports these points: Since most people with pancreatic cancer show up with disease that cannot be operated on, the resected cohort was biased toward the minority who had early-stage disease. Blood samples had more total productive templates and roughly 8.4-fold more unique clonotypes than tumor samples. T-cell clonality showed no significant difference between tumor and blood, with a mean clonality of approximately 0.12 in tumors and approximately 0.07 in blood. Because tumors are enriched in CD45RO+ effector T cells rather than naive T cells, which biases toward lower diversity, comparisons of clonality between tumor and blood may be biased.

The selected pancreatic ductal adenocarcinoma patients had received surgery without neoadjuvant therapy. Peripheral blood was collected in heparin tubes, and PBMCs were isolated by histopaque density gradient and cryopreserved in roughly 10% DMSO. The DNeasy Blood and Tissue Kit, with Proteinase K and RNase treatment, was used to extract genomic DNA from 7 PBMC specimens and 9 flash-frozen tumor specimens. TCR beta CDR3 regions were amplified from genomic DNA using the immunoSEQ hsTCRB kit. An Illumina HiSeq system was used for high-throughput TRB CDR3 sequencing. The published analysis was carried out like this. The immunoSEQ software was used to analyze the sequencing reads, and any nonproductive sequences containing premature stops or frame-shifts were left out. To calculate repertoire clonality, Shannon entropy was normalized by log2 of the number of unique productive sequences, and that value was subtracted from one. In TCRdb, the immuneACCESS table is reduced to in-frame sequences with V and J assigned. These tables do not hold every clone; where another copy was compared, an unresolved V gene accounts for under half, and the others remain unexplained. V and J calls and clone size are copied from that table; D and trimming were computed from the DNA. The sample table records over 90,000 clones; about 96% of these occur just once. Clones ranked in the top ten supply 3.1% of the sample.

Regarding this clone: Its specific antigen is unknown. The sample holds no much larger clone one base away, and base qualities are not on file.

Trimming takes 4 bases from V and 9 bases from J, and the germline ends sit 16 bases apart. The CDR3 covers 14 residues, taking in both the cysteine and the phenylalanine. The DNA shown is the 42-base CDR3, in frame from base 1. The germline V gene gives CDR1 as SGHTA and CDR2 as FQGNSA. The sample consisted of PBMCs. This sequence was found in a human donor with pancreatic ductal adenocarcinoma. In this chain, TRBV7-2 is recombined with TRBJ2-1, and possibly TRBD2, on 5 matching bases. This receptor carries the CDR3 CASSSGLGPVEQFF. The DNA is TGTGCCAGCAGCTCTGGACTGGGCCCCGTTGAGCAGTTCTTC.